Here is one TCR beta chain with its context. The data originate from a study of blood T cell repertoires in COVID-19. For the study at large: Nucleic acid was either cDNA or gDNA, and it came from T cells, B-cell-depleted T cells, or PBMCs.

Original processing methods: How many nucleated cells were present was estimated from reference gene primer amplification. The repertoire was sequenced with immunoSEQ multiplex PCR; TCRdb's copy has only in-frame clones and lacks some. V, J and clone size are taken as reported in that table, and D and trimming were inferred from the DNA itself. This table holds more than 200,000 clones, 87% found once. V lost 6 bases and J lost 5; bases outside the gene matches: 3. The CDR3 contains 13 residues. The source material was PBMCs or T cells enriched from blood (not recorded which). The source of this sequence is a man aged 25-45 years who had recovered from COVID-19. The rearrangement joins TRBV12-3 or TRBV12-4 to TRBJ2-5; the match to TRBD1 covers 10 bases. This chain's CDR3 is CASRGTGVETQYF. The CDR3 nucleotides are TGTGCCAGCAGAGGGACAGGGGTGGAGACCCAGTACTTC.